The subject of this entry is one TCR beta chain. Its antigen is currently unknown. The sample comes from a study of T cells after yellow fever vaccination. Looking at the study overall: SMART-Seq v4 Ultra Low Input served to prepare low-cell-number fractions. Study-level findings and limits: A weaker but faster secondary response was observed, peaking on day 5 versus 15.

V lost 7 bases and J lost 3; bases outside the gene matches: 10. The CDR3 totals 15 residues. CDR1 MGHDK and CDR2 SYGVNS come from the germline V gene. The authors made TCR cDNA by 5'RACE template switching, adding a universal primer site and UMIs. TCRdb used MiXCR to reprocess the 5' RACE reads, holding one entry per CDR3 protein. The data show over 300,000 distinct CDR3 sequences, around 3.9% seen once. This TCR derives from a man aged 18 to 29 who received the YFV17D yellow fever vaccine. This chain connects TRBV25-1 to TRBJ2-3, with 7 positions matching TRBD1. Sequenced material: PBMCs, taken on the day of the yellow fever booster vaccination. CDR3 DNA sequence: TGTGCCAGCACTCCGACAGGGAAGGGAACAGATACGCAGTATTTT. Translating it yields CASTPTGKGTDTQYF.